These T cell receptor beta chains were read from a single sample in a study of T cells after yellow fever vaccination. TCRdb processed the 5' RACE reads anew with MiXCR; each CDR3 protein has one entry. The repertoire holds approximately 150,000 distinct CDR3 sequences, with about 6% as singletons. The specimen was CD4+ T cells sorted from PBMCs, collected on the day of the first yellow fever vaccination. Receptor source: a man in his late teens or twenties who received the YFV17D yellow fever vaccine. The CDR3 runs from the conserved cysteine through the conserved F or W. D genes are given only for firm matches. Size is omitted from some rows. Given values are once, few, many or a class for expanded clones.

J gene,V gene,clone size,D gene,CDR3 DNA,CDR3 protein
TRBJ2-3,TRBV5-5,few,-,TGTGCCAGCAGCTTGGAGTTTGCAAGCACAGATACGCAGTATTTT,CASSLEFASTDTQYF
TRBJ1-2,TRBV4-1,-,-,TGCGCCAGCAGCCAAGATTGGCTTCGCTACACCTTC,CASSQDWLRYTF
TRBJ2-5,TRBV5-1,few,-,TGCGCCAGCAGCTTGGCCGGGATCTCGACCCAGTACTTC,CASSLAGISTQYF
TRBJ2-3,TRBV7-3,many,-,TGTGCCAGCAGCCTGGACAGTCACACAGATACGCAGTATTTT,CASSLDSHTDTQYF
TRBJ2-7,TRBV7-9,many,-,TGTGCCAGCAGCTCCGTGAGCGGCATCCTTTCCTACGAGCAGTACTTC,CASSSVSGILSYEQYF
TRBJ2-2,TRBV7-6,-,TRBD1,TGTGCCAGCAGCAACCTGGACAGGGAGAACACCGGGGAGCTGTTTTTT,CASSNLDRENTGELFF
TRBJ1-5,TRBV29-1,many,-,TGCAGCGAATATGGCGGCGAGCCCCAGCATTTT,CSEYGGEPQHF
TRBJ1-4,TRBV29-1,-,-,TGCAGCGCCGCCCGTGAGGCCGCGAATGAAAAACTGTTTTTT,CSAAREAANEKLFF
TRBJ2-6,TRBV20-1,-,-,TGCAGTGCTAGTAAGGGTGCGGCTGGGGCCAACGTCCTGACTTTC,CSASKGAAGANVLTF
TRBJ1-2,TRBV12-3/TRBV12-4,many,-,TGTGCCAGCAGTCCGCCCTTCACAGGGAAGTGGGGCTACACCTTC,CASSPPFTGKWGYTF
TRBJ1-2,TRBV2,many,-,TGTGCCAGCAGTGAAAATGGGATCCCCTATGGCTACACCTTC,CASSENGIPYGYTF
TRBJ2-5,TRBV6-2/TRBV6-3,-,-,TGTGCCAGCAGTCCCCTAGTAAAAGCCGGGACTCGCCCGACCCAGTACTTC,CASSPLVKAGTRPTQYF
TRBJ1-2,TRBV24-1,few,-,TGTGCAACTTCGGTGGACAACTATGGCTACACCTTC,CATSVDNYGYTF
TRBJ2-1,TRBV12-3/TRBV12-4,-,-,TGTGCCAGCAGTTTAGCGATACCGATTGGGCCCCACGAGCAGTTCTTC,CASSLAIPIGPHEQFF
TRBJ1-1,TRBV18,-,-,TGTGCCAGCTCACCACCCAGGGGGAACACTGAAGCTTTCTTT,CASSPPRGNTEAFF
TRBJ1-1,TRBV5-5,many,-,TGTGCCAGCAGCCCCGTTGGCCGGATTGAAGCTTTCTTT,CASSPVGRIEAFF
TRBJ2-2,TRBV12-3/TRBV12-4,few,-,TGTGCCAGCAGTTTCCAGGGACCCACCGGGGAGCTGTTTTTT,CASSFQGPTGELFF
TRBJ1-2,TRBV20-1,-,-,TGCAGTGCTGAGACAGCTAACTATGGCTACACCTTC,CSAETANYGYTF
TRBJ2-1,TRBV28,few,TRBD2,TGTGCCAGCAGTATAGTGCGGGGGGCGCTGGAGCAGTTCTTC,CASSIVRGALEQFF
TRBJ1-2,TRBV20-1,few,-,TGCAGTGCTAGGGAGGATTATTCGGGAGGCTACACCTTC,CSAREDYSGGYTF
TRBJ2-5,TRBV12-3/TRBV12-4,few,-,TGTGCCAGCAGTTTAGACTATATGACCCAGTACTTC,CASSLDYMTQYF
TRBJ2-5,TRBV7-9,few,-,TGTGCCAGCAGCTTAGGCCCTACAGGGTACGGGACCCAGTACTTC,CASSLGPTGYGTQYF
TRBJ2-1,TRBV7-3,many,-,TGTGCCAGCAGCTTAGGGGGCGCCTCCTACAATGAGCAGTTCTTC,CASSLGGASYNEQFF
TRBJ1-4,TRBV5-1,few,-,TGCGCCAGCAGCTTGGGACAGCAGGATGAAAAACTGTTTTTT,CASSLGQQDEKLFF
TRBJ2-6,TRBV12-3/TRBV12-4,-,TRBD1,TGTGCCAGCGGCACCGGGACAGCGATCTCTGGGGCCAACGTCCTGACTTTC,CASGTGTAISGANVLTF
TRBJ2-4,TRBV19,-,TRBD2,TGTGCCAGTAAGCGGGGGGGCGACAAAAACATTCAGTACTTC,CASKRGGDKNIQYF
TRBJ1-2,TRBV5-1,many,-,TGCGCCAGCAGCTTGGGGACGGAAACCTATGGCTACACCTTC,CASSLGTETYGYTF
TRBJ2-5,TRBV27,-,-,TGTGCCAGCAGTTCCCTTGCTAGCCCATCGACGCAAGAGACCCAGTACTTC,CASSSLASPSTQETQYF
TRBJ2-7,TRBV20-1,few,TRBD2,TGCAGTGCTAGAGAACCCGGACTAGCGGGGCGGCTAGGGGAGCAGTACTTC,CSAREPGLAGRLGEQYF
TRBJ2-2,TRBV27,few,-,TGTGCCAGCAGTTTTTTATCACATTCGAACACCGGGGAGCTGTTTTTT,CASSFLSHSNTGELFF
TRBJ2-7,TRBV28,few,-,TGTGCCAGCAGTTTATGGCCAGGGACCGTCTCCGAGCAGTACTTC,CASSLWPGTVSEQYF
TRBJ1-5,TRBV5-1,-,-,TGCGCCAGCAGCACGGGACACCTCAATCAGCCCCAGCATTTT,CASSTGHLNQPQHF
TRBJ2-1,TRBV4-3,few,TRBD2,TGCGCCAGCAGCCAAGTAACGGGACTACCGAACAATGAGCAGTTCTTC,CASSQVTGLPNNEQFF
TRBJ2-1,TRBV30,-,-,TGTGCCTGTTCGCAGGGAGACCCCTACAATGAGCAGTTCTTC,CACSQGDPYNEQFF
TRBJ2-3,TRBV5-1,many,-,TGCGCCAGCAGCTTGGCCGTGGCGGGGCTAACAGATACGCAGTATTTT,CASSLAVAGLTDTQYF
TRBJ2-5,TRBV12-3/TRBV12-4,few,-,TGTGCCAGCAGTTTCCAGGCCGGCTTAGAGACCCAGTACTTC,CASSFQAGLETQYF
TRBJ1-5,TRBV5-8,few,-,TGTGCCAGCAGCTTGGCCAATCAGGGGACCCAGCATTTT,CASSLANQGTQHF
TRBJ2-3,TRBV20-1,-,-,TGCAGTGCTAGACCCCTTAGGGGGGGACCGACAGATACGCAGTATTTT,CSARPLRGGPTDTQYF
TRBJ1-6,TRBV7-2,few,-,TGTGCCAGCAGCTTATTTCTTGCAGGGAATAATTCACCCCTCCACTTT,CASSLFLAGNNSPLHF
TRBJ2-3,TRBV7-8,many,-,TGTGCCAGCAGCTTAGCGCGGGGAACAGATACGCAGTATTTT,CASSLARGTDTQYF
TRBJ1-4,TRBV6-1,many,-,TGTGCCAGCCATTCAAACGACGGCACAACTAATGAAAAACTGTTTTTT,CASHSNDGTTNEKLFF
TRBJ1-2,TRBV5-4,many,-,TGTGCCAGCAGCTTGGGAGGAGCTAACTATGGCTACACCTTC,CASSLGGANYGYTF
TRBJ2-2,TRBV7-2,many,-,TGTGCCAGCAGCAACGGGTACACCGGGGAGCTGTTTTTT,CASSNGYTGELFF
TRBJ1-1,TRBV27,many,-,TGTGCCAGCAGTTTCAAGGGGACTGAAGCTTTCTTT,CASSFKGTEAFF
TRBJ1-6,TRBV4-2,few,TRBD1,TGTGCCAGCAGCCAATTGACAGGGAAGAGCTCACCCCTCCACTTT,CASSQLTGKSSPLHF
TRBJ1-1,TRBV18,-,-,TGTGCCAGCTCACCACTGGAGGGGAGATCGACTGAAGCTTTCTTT,CASSPLEGRSTEAFF
TRBJ2-3,TRBV5-4,few,-,TGTGCCAGCAGCTGGAGGAGTAATGGGCTGACAGATACGCAGTATTTT,CASSWRSNGLTDTQYF
TRBJ1-1,TRBV5-4,few,TRBD1,TGTGCCAGCAGCTCGAAAGTAACAGGGGACACTGAAGCTTTCTTT,CASSSKVTGDTEAFF
TRBJ2-3,TRBV4-1,many,-,TGCGCCAGCAGCGGGGGCGCAGGGGATACGCAGTATTTT,CASSGGAGDTQYF
TRBJ2-5,TRBV3-1,few,TRBD2,TGTGCCAGCAGCCCCGGACTAGCGGGGGGCGGCGAGACCCAGTACTTC,CASSPGLAGGGETQYF
TRBJ2-5,TRBV12-3/TRBV12-4,-,-,TGTGCCGGCAGTTACTTGGGGACCCAGTACTTC,CAGSYLGTQYF
TRBJ2-1,TRBV30,-,-,TGTGCCTGGACCAAGAGGGCCACCTGGGGGGAGCAGTTCTTC,CAWTKRATWGEQFF
TRBJ2-7,TRBV6-5,many,TRBD2,TGTGCCAGCAGTTACTCTTTGGGCGGGGGGGCCTCCTACGAGCAGTACTTC,CASSYSLGGGASYEQYF
TRBJ2-5,TRBV4-2,many,-,TGTGCCAGCAGCCAGGGGGACGCGGAAGAGACCCAGTACTTC,CASSQGDAEETQYF
TRBJ2-3,TRBV9,many,-,TGTGCCAGCAGCGTAGACGCTGTATCTGATACGCAGTATTTT,CASSVDAVSDTQYF